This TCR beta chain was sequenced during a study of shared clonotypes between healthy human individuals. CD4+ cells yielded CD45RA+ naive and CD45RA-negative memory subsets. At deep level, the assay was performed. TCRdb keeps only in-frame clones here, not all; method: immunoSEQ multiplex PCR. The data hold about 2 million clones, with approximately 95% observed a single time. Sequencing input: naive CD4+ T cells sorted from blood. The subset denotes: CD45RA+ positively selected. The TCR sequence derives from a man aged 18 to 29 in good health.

The CDR3 DNA reads TGTGCCAGCAGCTTGAAGGTGGGGTCACAGAACACTGAAGCTTTCTTT. It is translated as CASSLKVGSQNTEAFF. The chain combines TRBV11-2 with TRBJ1-1; D ambiguous. Trimming cost V 3 bases and J 1 base, with 15 bases left between them. In germline, CDR1 is SGHAT, CDR2 FQNNGV. This CDR3 has 16 amino acids.